These T cell receptor beta chains were read from a single sample in a study of control samples from healthy donors and cancer patients. Method: immunoSEQ multiplex PCR; TCRdb's copy keeps in-frame clones and lacks some. Counted here are about 160,000 clones, about 94% occurring once; the ten biggest clones make up around 8.5%. Sequencing input: blood. The receptors stem from a woman in her forties in good health. CDR3s leave out the opening cysteine and the closing phenylalanine or tryptophan. The order of the fields is D gene, V gene, CDR3 protein. D genes are given only for firm matches.

D: TRBD1
V: TRBV10-1
CDR3: ASSESGQGAQEQY

D: -
V: TRBV11-2
CDR3: ASSLGGGYT

D: TRBD2
V: TRBV14
CDR3: ASSPGGYEQY

D: TRBD1
V: TRBV5-1
CDR3: ASSLGQGGDTQY

D: TRBD1
V: TRBV15
CDR3: ATQRDRGLVGELF

D: -
V: TRBV4-3
CDR3: ASSQKGTDTQY

D: -
V: TRBV4-2
CDR3: ASSQADGTYGYT

D: TRBD1
V: TRBV29-1
CDR3: SGGTGANGYT

D: -
V: TRBV6-6
CDR3: ASSWTEKLF

D: TRBD2
V: TRBV7-9
CDR3: ASIPGGGPSYEQY

D: -
V: TRBV3-1/TRBV3-2
CDR3: ASSQGLPPHGYT

D: TRBD2
V: TRBV19
CDR3: ASSPSSGGYNEQF

D: TRBD1
V: TRBV27
CDR3: ASSLRGTDTKKLF

D: -
V: TRBV19
CDR3: ASKGYSNQPQH

D: TRBD1
V: TRBV9
CDR3: ASSSGQGISYEQY

D: -
V: TRBV5-6
CDR3: ASSTPGTDTQY

D: -
V: TRBV19
CDR3: ASSIRGNYGYT

D: -
V: TRBV4-1
CDR3: ASSQGYGYT

D: TRBD2
V: TRBV6-2/TRBV6-3
CDR3: ASSYAASGSTGELF

D: -
V: TRBV7-8
CDR3: ASSSPNQPQH

D: TRBD2
V: TRBV12-5
CDR3: ASGGRGTSGPSSYNEQF

D: -
V: TRBV19
CDR3: ASSLGHSGDQPQH

D: -
V: TRBV6-5
CDR3: ASSVGMGTEAF

D: TRBD1
V: TRBV5-6
CDR3: ASSSPGGKTNEKLF

D: -
V: TRBV29-1
CDR3: SVFGGDYGYT

D: TRBD1
V: TRBV6-5
CDR3: ASRGRQGGEKLF

D: TRBD1
V: TRBV12-3/TRBV12-4
CDR3: ASSETGYYEQY

D: -
V: TRBV5-4
CDR3: ASSLDQGNTEAF

D: -
V: TRBV6-6
CDR3: ASSYLSHTEAF

D: TRBD1
V: TRBV4-2
CDR3: ASSQGTGSYGYT

D: TRBD1
V: TRBV9
CDR3: ASSKQGSTGELF

D: TRBD1
V: TRBV7-2
CDR3: ASSLEQGRQPQH

D: -
V: TRBV2
CDR3: ASSDGSLG

D: -
V: TRBV10-3
CDR3: AISTGTFGEAF

D: -
V: TRBV3-1/TRBV3-2
CDR3: ASSPPPAGEKLF

D: TRBD1
V: TRBV5-1
CDR3: ASSHGTGDNSPLH

D: -
V: TRBV30
CDR3: AWSGMQYGYT

D: -
V: TRBV3-1/TRBV3-2
CDR3: ASSQEGWGGYT